Shown below are 9 T cell receptor beta chains from a single sample sequenced in a study of response to subunit inactivated influenza vaccine. TCRdb reanalysed the RT-PCR reads using MiXCR and keeps one entry per CDR3 protein. The data hold more than 200,000 distinct CDR3 sequences, with over 9% observed a single time. The source was non-naive T cells sorted from PBMCs, collected less than 15 days before vaccination. The source of these receptors is a man in his fifties or sixties who received an inactivated influenza vaccine.

CDR3 sequence: CASTIQGLNTEAFF. The CDR3 DNA reads TGTGCCAGCACCATACAGGGGTTGAACACTGAAGCTTTCTTT. The V gene is TRBV6-1, the J gene TRBJ1-1, with 7 bases identical to TRBD1. CDR1 is MNHNS and CDR2 is SASEGT in the germline V gene. Trimming cost V 7 bases and J 0 bases; bases outside gene matches: 5. There are 14 residues in the CDR3.

The chain recombines TRBV2 with TRBJ2-7, with D hard to call. Trimming removed 8 bases at V and 4 bases at J, with 9 bases between. The length of the CDR3 is 11 residues. Germline V CDR1 and CDR2: SNHLY, FYNNEI. In DNA form, the CDR3 reads TGTGCCAGCGGGGTAGGGTACGAGCAGTACTTC. Its translation is CASGVGYEQYF.

This clonotype was counted a few times. This rearrangement joins TRBV28 to TRBJ1-5, with 7 bases fitting TRBD1. V gave up 6 bases and J gave up 2 bases; unmatched junction bases: 10. This CDR3 contains 16 residues. Per germline, CDR1 MDHEN and CDR2 SYDVKM. In DNA, the CDR3 is TGTGCCAGCAGAACTACTGTTGGACAGGGCAATCAGCCCCAGCATTTT. Amino acid sequence: CASRTTVGQGNQPQHF.

The chain employs TRBV5-6 and TRBJ1-4; D ambiguous. This CDR3 is 15 amino acids long. Germline V CDR1 and CDR2: SGHDT, YYEEEE. V lost 0 bases and J lost 7, with 13 bases in between. The CDR3 DNA reads as TGTGCCAGCAGCTTGGTGACTTCTCGTGGTGAAAAACTGTTTTTT. Translated, it gives CASSLVTSRGEKLFF.

The chain links TRBV15 to TRBJ2-1, with TRBD2 as a possible D gene (5 bases). V dropped 1 base and J dropped 7 bases, with 8 bases sitting between them. CDR3 length equals 13 residues. Germline values: CDR1 LNHNV, CDR2 YYDKDF (reference sequence). CDR3 nucleotide sequence: TGTGCCACCAGCAGAGTCAAGCGGAATGAGCAGTTCTTC. It encodes CATSRVKRNEQFF.

This clonotype was counted between two and nine times. The rearrangement uses TRBV10-3 and TRBJ1-4; no firm D call. Between the trimmed V and J ends, which lost 2 bases and 4 bases, there was a span of 8 bases. The CDR3 is 14 amino acids. CDR1 and CDR2 (germline): ENHRY, SYGVKD. The CDR3 DNA is TGTGCCATCAGTGAGAGGACCAATAATGAAAAACTGTTTTTT. Encoded protein: CAISERTNNEKLFF.

In this sample, this clonotype turned up a few times. The J gene is TRBJ1-5, the V gene TRBV20-1; 10 bases fit TRBD1. Germline assignment: CDR1 DFQATT and CDR2 SNEGSKA (reference sequence). J gave up 5 bases and V 3 bases, and 10 bases lay outside the gene matches. There are 16 residues in the CDR3. In DNA, the CDR3 is TGCAGTGCTAGGGATCCGGGACAGGGGATCTATCAGCCCCAGCATTTT. Protein sequence: CSARDPGQGIYQPQHF.

The rearrangement joins TRBV15 to TRBJ2-5; D call uncertain. Germline CDR1 and CDR2: LNHNV and YYDKDF (reference sequence). V was trimmed by 4 bases and J by 5 bases, leaving 11 bases between them. This CDR3 has 13 residues. The CDR3 loop is CATSNRRVETQYF. Written as DNA, the CDR3 is TGTGCCACCAGCAATCGACGGGTGGAGACCCAGTACTTC.

The chain recombines TRBV14 with TRBJ2-5, with D uncertain. V gave up 1 base and J gave up 1 base, with 7 bases separating them. This CDR3 is 14 amino acids long. CDR1 and CDR2 (germline): SGHDN, FVKESK. The CDR3 loop reads CASSQGATQETQYF. The DNA for the CDR3 is TGTGCCAGCAGCCAAGGGGCCACCCAAGAGACCCAGTACTTC.